This TCR beta chain is from a study of T cell responses to AZD1222 COVID-19 vaccine. Across the study: Second-dose intervals of approximately 4 or approximately 12 weeks were pooled. General study points: None of the repertoires were sampled until the peak T cell response had passed. Following two doses of AZD1222, Spike-specific TCR breadth and depth rose. Clonal diversity was possibly underestimated; the donors were predominantly white British and more often female.

Points on this clone: The antigen remains undetermined.

Sequenced by immunoSEQ multiplex PCR; TCRdb stores in-frame clones only, minus some. The repertoire includes approximately 150,000 clones, roughly 91% of them detected once, and about 1.5% sits in the top ten. Germline CDR1 LNHDA, CDR2 SQIVND (reference sequence). The CDR3 contains 13 residues. Between the trimmed V and J ends, which lost 5 bases and 7 bases, there was a span of 15 bases. The receptor was derived from an adult in good health. Sequences were derived from peripheral blood, sampled on day 0 of AZD1222 vaccination. The chain joins TRBV19 to TRBJ2-7; D uncertain. CDR3 sequence (DNA): TGTGCCAGTAGTGCAGGACGATCGGGTGAGCAGTACTTC. Protein sequence: CASSAGRSGEQYF.